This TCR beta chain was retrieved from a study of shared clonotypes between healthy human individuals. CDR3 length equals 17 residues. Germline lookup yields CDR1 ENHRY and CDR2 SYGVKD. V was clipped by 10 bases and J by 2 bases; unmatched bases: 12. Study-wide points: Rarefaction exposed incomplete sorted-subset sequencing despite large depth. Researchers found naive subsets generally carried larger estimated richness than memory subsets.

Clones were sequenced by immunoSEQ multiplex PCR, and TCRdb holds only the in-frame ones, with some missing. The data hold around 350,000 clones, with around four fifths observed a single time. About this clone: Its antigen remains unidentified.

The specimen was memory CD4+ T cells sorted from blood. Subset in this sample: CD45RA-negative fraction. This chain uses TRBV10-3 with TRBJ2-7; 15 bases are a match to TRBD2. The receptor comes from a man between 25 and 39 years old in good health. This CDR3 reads CATAGTSGRSNPYEQYF. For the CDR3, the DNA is TGTGCCACGGCCGGGACTAGCGGGAGGAGTAACCCCTACGAGCAGTACTTC.